One sample yielded the 24 T cell receptor beta chains listed below, sequenced in a study of blood T cell repertoires in COVID-19. The method was immunoSEQ multiplex PCR; TCRdb's version includes in-frame clones alone and lacks a portion of them. The sample lists 50,000 to 60,000 clones, approximately 83% occurring once. The sample consisted of peripheral blood. These receptor sequences come from a man between 65 and 79 years old with active COVID-19.

The chain has TRBV6-5 and TRBJ1-1; maybe TRBD1 (6 bases). The CDR3 is made up of 14 amino acids. Deletions cut 11 bases from V and 0 bases from J, with 16 bases between. Germline CDR1 reads MNHEY; CDR2 reads SVGAGI. The CDR3 DNA reads as TGTGCCTCGGGGCAGGGGAACATGAACACTGAAGCTTTCTTT. Protein: CASGQGNMNTEAFF.

In this sample, this clone turned up once. J is TRBJ1-2 and V is TRBV28; TRBD1 matches at 10 bases. From germline, CDR1 is MDHEN and CDR2 SYDVKM. CDR3 length equals 12 residues. Losses at the gene ends were 5 bases for V and 9 bases for J; bases not matched to a gene: 3. This chain's CDR3 is CASSRTGGSYTF. The CDR3 coding sequence is TGTGCCAGCAGTCGGACAGGGGGAAGCTACACCTTC.

As DNA, the CDR3 is TGTGCCAGCAGTGAAGCAGCGACCTTCCCGCCCCAGCATTTT. It codes for CASSEAATFPPQHF. V gene TRBV6-1 combines with J gene TRBJ1-5; D is ambiguous. CDR3 size: 14 residues. Germline-derived CDR1 and CDR2 are MNHNS and SASEGT. Trimming removed 0 bases at V and 9 bases at J, with 12 bases between.

V usage is TRBV15 and J usage is TRBJ2-3, with 15 bases identical to TRBD2. This CDR3 contains 18 residues. Unmatched junction bases numbered 7, after V lost 0 bases and J lost 6 bases. Germline assignment: CDR1 LNHNV and CDR2 YYDKDF (reference sequence). Here the CDR3 reads CATSRDLGLAGGGDTQYF. The CDR3 coding sequence is TGTGCCACCAGCAGAGATTTGGGACTAGCGGGGGGCGGGGATACGCAGTATTTT.

This clone has only a few counts. This chain uses TRBV3-1 (or the pseudogene TRBV3-2) with TRBJ1-5; D not certain. CDR1 and CDR2 from the germline V gene are LGHDT and YNNKEL (reference sequence). The ends were cut back, 0 bases at V and 7 bases at J, with 10 bases in the middle. CDR3 length equals 14 residues. The CDR3 is CASSQDPTGQPQHF. The CDR3 DNA follows: TGTGCCAGCAGCCAAGATCCGACCGGGCAGCCCCAGCATTTT.

The V gene is TRBV5-4, the J gene TRBJ2-1; 9 bases line up with TRBD2. CDR3 size: 17 residues. CDR1 and CDR2 (germline): SGHNT, YYREEE (reference sequence). Trimming at V came to 6 bases and at J to 0 bases, leaving 10 bases not matched to a gene. In DNA, the CDR3 is TGTGCCAGCACAAACGGGGCGGGGGGGAGCTCCTACAATGAGCAGTTCTTC. It codes for CASTNGAGGSSYNEQFF.

The V call is TRBV15, the J call TRBJ2-1; D gene uncertain. CDR1 is LNHNV, CDR2 YYDKDF, per germline (reference sequence). This CDR3 spans 16 amino acids. V was pared by 1 base and J by 0 bases, with 10 bases between. DNA of the CDR3: TGTGCCACCAGCAGAGGGCAGGTTAGCTCCTACAATGAGCAGTTCTTC. It codes for CATSRGQVSSYNEQFF.

The chain joins TRBV3-1 (or the pseudogene TRBV3-2) to TRBJ1-4, with TRBD1 matching over 9 bases. Germline V gene data show CDR1 as LGHDT and CDR2 as YNNKEL (reference sequence). CDR3 length: 17 amino acids. With V trimmed by 3 bases and J by 7 bases, 12 bases remained unmatched. CDR3 sequence (DNA): TGTGCCAGCAGCCACGGGGGTACAGGGGGCCTAGGTGAAAAACTGTTTTTT. The encoded protein is CASSHGGTGGLGEKLFF.

This rearrangement joins TRBV6-5 to TRBJ2-7, with 7 positions matching TRBD1. Looked up from germline, CDR1 is MNHEY and CDR2 is SVGAGI. Losses at the gene ends were 0 bases for V and 4 bases for J; bases not matched to a gene: 3. The CDR3 contains 14 residues. The CDR3 sequence is CASSYSRDSYEQYF. For the CDR3, the DNA is TGTGCCAGCAGTTACTCCCGGGACAGTTACGAGCAGTACTTC.

This chain uses TRBV7-8 with TRBJ2-5; D not resolved. V was pared by 2 bases and J by 0 bases, with 4 bases between. This CDR3 contains 13 residues. Per the germline V gene, CDR1 is SGHVS and CDR2 is FQNEAQ. The CDR3 spells CASSLTHQETQYF. The CDR3 coding sequence is TGTGCCAGCAGCTTAACACACCAAGAGACCCAGTACTTC. Based on the CDR3 plus reference TRBV7-8 and TRBJ2-5, the full variable domain is GAGVSQSPRYKVAKRGQDVALRCDPISGHVSLFWYQQALGQGPEFLTYFQNEAQLDKSGLPSDRFFAERPEGSVSTLKIQRTQQEDSAVYLCASSLTHQETQYFGPGTRLLVL.

J is TRBJ1-1 and V is TRBV15, with TRBD1 matching 10 bases. The CDR3 length is 14 residues. The V gene end was trimmed by 3 bases and the J gene end by 6 bases; junction bases not matched to a gene: 4. Germline values: CDR1 LNHNV, CDR2 YYDKDF (reference sequence). CDR3 sequence (DNA): TGTGCCACCAGCAGGGGACAGGGGACTTCTGAAGCTTTCTTT. Its translation: CATSRGQGTSEAFF.

This clone was seen a few times. The rearrangement uses TRBV5-1 and TRBJ2-7; TRBD1 matches 9 bases. Germline V gene data show CDR1 as SGHRS and CDR2 as YFSETQ. The CDR3 runs 14 residues. V shed 0 bases and J 5 bases; nucleotides not matched to a gene: 3. DNA of the CDR3: TGCGCCAGCAGCTTGGAGACAGGGGGTCACGAGCAGTACTTC. Its protein is CASSLETGGHEQYF. The variable domain in full, with the rest retrieved from reference TRBV5-1 and TRBJ2-7, is KAGVTQTPRYLIKTRGQQVTLSCSPISGHRSVSWYQQTPGQGLQFLFEYFSETQRNKGNFPGRFSGRQFSNSRSEMNVSTLELGDSALYLCASSLETGGHEQYFGPGTRLTVT.

The V and J genes are TRBV19 and TRBJ1-5; 9 positions match TRBD1. CDR1 and CDR2 (germline): LNHDA, SQIVND (reference sequence). With 5 bases clipped from V and 7 bases from J, the junction kept 9 bases outside the gene matches. This CDR3 comprises 15 residues. The CDR3, as DNA: TGTGCCAGTAGTGCTTCCACAGGGGGCGGGCAGCCCCAGCATTTT. Translated, it gives CASSASTGGGQPQHF.

This chain uses TRBV14 with TRBJ2-1; the match to TRBD2 covers 16 bases. Per the germline V gene, CDR1 is SGHDN and CDR2 is FVKESK. CDR3 length: 15 amino acids. Unmatched junction bases numbered 3, after V lost 4 bases and J lost 9 bases. The CDR3 region is CASSPGLAGGREQFF. In DNA form, the CDR3 reads TGTGCCAGCAGCCCGGGACTAGCGGGGGGGCGTGAGCAGTTCTTC.

The V gene is TRBV9, the J gene TRBJ2-5, with 12 bases matching TRBD2. The germline gives CDR1 SGDLS, CDR2 YYNGEE. The junction had 6 bases not matched to a gene; V was cut back by 2 bases and J by 4 bases. The CDR3 contains 16 residues. Written as DNA, the CDR3 is TGTGCCAGCAGCGTTTCTAGCGGGGGGGCCCCAGAGACCCAGTACTTC. Translation gives CASSVSSGGAPETQYF.

The chain is built from TRBV6-6 and TRBJ1-2; a weak D match, TRBD1 (5 bases). The ends were cut back, 6 bases at V and 8 bases at J, with 19 bases in the middle. The CDR3 totals 14 residues. CDR1 is MNHNY, CDR2 SVGAGI, per germline (reference sequence). In nucleotides, the CDR3 is TGTGCCAGCAGATCACGGGACCCTCGGGGGGGCTACACCTTC. Its protein product is CASRSRDPRGGYTF.

This CDR3 reads CASSYGGGGYTF. CDR3 nucleotides: TGTGCCAGCAGCTACGGGGGGGGTGGCTACACCTTC. This chain connects TRBV7-6 to TRBJ1-2; a weak D match, TRBD1 (5 bases). Germline assignment: CDR1 SGHVS and CDR2 FNYEAQ. V lost 4 bases, J lost 7 bases, and 10 bases lay in between. CDR3 length: 12 amino acids.

This chain uses TRBV29-1 with TRBJ1-5; 7 positions match TRBD1. With 4 bases clipped from V and 9 bases from J, the junction kept 15 bases outside the gene matches. The V gene's germline CDR1 is SQVTM and CDR2 ANQGSEA. The CDR3 loop spans 15 amino acids. In DNA form, the CDR3 reads TGCAGCGTTGTGAGTGCAGGGGGTACGGAGGGGCCCCAGCATTTT. It specifies CSVVSAGGTEGPQHF. The whole variable domain, remainder taken from reference TRBV29-1 and TRBJ1-5, is SAVISQKPSRDICQRGTSLTIQCQVDSQVTMMFWYRQQPGQSLTLIATANQGSEATYESGFVIDKFPISRPNLTFSTLTVSNMSPEDSSIYLCSVVSAGGTEGPQHFGDGTRLSIL.

V gene TRBV5-6 combines with J gene TRBJ2-1; no clear D. The V end was cut by 3 bases, the J end by 6 bases, with 13 bases between. The CDR3 sequence is 14 residues long. Germline CDR1 and CDR2: SGHDT and YYEEEE. CDR3 in amino acids: CASSWRERGNEQFF. The CDR3 DNA is TGTGCCAGCAGCTGGAGAGAACGTGGCAATGAGCAGTTCTTC.

This clone has only one observation. This rearrangement joins TRBV6-5 to TRBJ1-5, with D maybe TRBD1 (6 bases). V was trimmed by 8 bases and J by 3 bases, leaving 11 bases between them. CDR3 length: 13 amino acids. Germline CDR1 and CDR2: MNHEY and SVGAGI. The CDR3 nucleotides read TGTGCCAGCCAGACAGGAAACAATCAGCCCCAGCATTTT. Translating gives CASQTGNNQPQHF.

The CDR3 nucleotides read TGCGCCAGCAGCCAATTTAGTGGTCCCTCCAATGAGCAGTTCTTC. It codes for CASSQFSGPSNEQFF. This rearrangement joins TRBV4-1 to TRBJ2-1; D is unclear. Looked up from germline, CDR1 is MGHRA and CDR2 is YSYEKL. The ends were cut back, 2 bases at V and 6 bases at J, with 14 bases in the middle. The CDR3 consists of 15 residues.

The genes are TRBV3-1 (or the pseudogene TRBV3-2) and TRBJ1-1, with TRBD1 as a possible D gene (6 bases). Trimming removed 5 bases from V and 1 base from J, with 8 bases in between. The CDR3 runs 13 residues. Germline V gene data show CDR1 as LGHDT and CDR2 as YNNKEL (reference sequence). The CDR3 region is CASSGQTNTEAFF. The CDR3 nucleotides read TGTGCCAGCAGCGGACAGACGAACACTGAAGCTTTCTTT.

This chain connects TRBV9 to TRBJ1-6, with D uncertain. The germline V gene has CDR1 SGDLS and CDR2 YYNGEE. V was pared by 3 bases and J by 5 bases, with 15 bases between. The CDR3 is 16 residues long. CDR3 loop: CASSATGYFDNSPLHF. The CDR3 DNA is TGTGCCAGCAGCGCGACGGGGTACTTTGATAATTCACCCCTCCACTTT.

CDR3 DNA: TGTGCCAGCTCACTCAATCCGACAGGGAACAATCAGCCCCAGCATTTT. The encoded protein is CASSLNPTGNNQPQHF. The rearrangement uses TRBV18 and TRBJ1-5, with 7 nucleotides matching TRBD1. Unmatched junction bases numbered 9, after V lost 4 bases and J lost 3 bases. Germline V gives CDR1 KGHSH, CDR2 LQKENI. This CDR3 is 16 amino acids long. Full variable domain (missing parts from reference TRBV18 and TRBJ1-5): NAGVMQNPRHLVRRRGQEARLRCSPMKGHSHVYWYRQLPEEGLKFMVYLQKENIIDESGMPKERFSAEFPKEGPSILRIQQVVRGDSAAYFCASSLNPTGNNQPQHFGDGTRLSIL.